The 11 T cell receptor beta chains in this list originate from one sample, sequenced in a study of human T cells and chemical hapten exposure. TCRdb re-analysed the RACE reads in MiXCR, keeping a single row per CDR3 protein. The data show about 96,000 distinct CDR3 sequences, 9.3% seen once. Time point specified: patch test 2, 6 weeks after DPC sensitization. Treatment denoted: therapeutic diphenylcyclopropenone sensitization with weekly scalp DPC. The sequenced sample was whole blood, obtained in connection with sensitization to the hapten diphenylcyclopropenone (DPC). Receptor source: a woman between 35 and 50 years old with alopecia areata. Some clones in this sample may be carry-over from other donors' samples.

The rearrangement links TRBV3-1 to TRBJ2-7; D remains ambiguous. The CDR3 sequence is 15 residues long. In germline, CDR1 is LGHDT, CDR2 YNNKEL (reference sequence). V shed 2 bases and J shed 1 base, with 12 bases lying between them. Here the CDR3 reads CASSQLPGQSYEQYF. For the CDR3, the DNA is TGTGCCAGCAGCCAATTACCCGGGCAGTCCTACGAGCAGTACTTC.

This clonotype was seen repeatedly, ten times or more. The chain employs TRBV28 and TRBJ2-1; 8 nucleotides agree with TRBD2. There are 17 residues in the CDR3. Germline CDR1 MDHEN, CDR2 SYDVKM. After removal of 5 bases from V and 3 bases from J, the junction contained 12 bases not matched to a gene. This CDR3 reads CASSILAGPRDYNEQFF. The DNA for the CDR3 is TGTGCCAGCAGTATTCTAGCGGGCCCCCGGGACTACAATGAGCAGTTCTTC.

The chain couples TRBV5-4 to TRBJ2-5; 14 nucleotides match TRBD2. The CDR3 spans 16 residues. Germline values: CDR1 SGHNT, CDR2 YYREEE (reference sequence). V lost 0 bases and J lost 4; bases outside the gene matches: 2. The CDR3 DNA is TGTGCCAGCAGCTTGGGACTAGCGGGAGGGGGAGAGACCCAGTACTTC. It yields the protein CASSLGLAGGGETQYF. The complete variable domain, with remaining parts taken from reference TRBV5-4 and TRBJ2-5, reads ETGVTQSPTHLIKTRGQQVTLRCSSQSGHNTVSWYQQALGQGPQFIFQYYREEENGRGNFPPRFSGLQFPNYSSELNVNALELDDSALYLCASSLGLAGGGETQYFGPGTRLLVL.

This clonotype was observed many times. The genes are TRBV7-8 and TRBJ2-5; 10 bases align to TRBD1. The CDR3 extends over 16 amino acids. In germline, CDR1 is SGHVS, CDR2 FQNEAQ. With 1 base clipped from V and 4 bases from J, the junction kept 6 bases outside the gene matches. CDR3 sequence: CASSLGGQGWRETQYF. For the CDR3, the DNA is TGTGCCAGCAGCTTAGGGGGACAGGGGTGGAGAGAGACCCAGTACTTC. The whole variable domain, filled in from reference TRBV7-8 and TRBJ2-5, reads GAGVSQSPRYKVAKRGQDVALRCDPISGHVSLFWYQQALGQGPEFLTYFQNEAQLDKSGLPSDRFFAERPEGSVSTLKIQRTQQEDSAVYLCASSLGGQGWRETQYFGPGTRLLVL.

V gene TRBV7-9 combines with J gene TRBJ2-5; 10 nucleotides agree with TRBD1. From germline, CDR1 is SEHNR and CDR2 FQNEAQ (reference sequence). J was trimmed by 1 base and V by 3 bases; bases with no gene match: 5. The length of the CDR3 is 16 residues. The CDR3 DNA is TGTGCCAGCAGCTTGGGACAGGGGTTAGTCCAAGAGACCCAGTACTTC. It codes for CASSLGQGLVQETQYF.

This sequence joins TRBV21-1 and TRBJ1-5. TRBV21-1 is annotated as a pseudogene. This CDR3 has 13 amino acids. CDR3 coding DNA: TGTGCCAGCAGGGAAAGAAACCATCAGCCCCAGCATTTT. Protein: CASRERNHQPQHF.

This clonotype was seen more than once but under ten times. The chain uses TRBV27 and TRBJ1-4; D not certain. Trimming took off 4 bases at V and 0 bases at J, with 6 bases between the two ends. CDR3 length equals 14 residues. Germline values: CDR1 MNHEY, CDR2 SMNVEV (reference sequence). CDR3 loop: CASSSWATNEKLFF. The DNA of the CDR3 is TGTGCCAGCAGTTCATGGGCAACTAATGAAAAACTGTTTTTT.

Only one count was recorded for this clonotype. The rearrangement joins TRBV18 to TRBJ1-2; D unclear. The V and J ends lost 3 bases and 9 bases respectively, with 14 bases between them. The CDR3 covers 13 residues. Germline V lookup: CDR1 KGHSH, CDR2 LQKENI. CDR3 in DNA: TGTGCCAGCTCACCGGGTACTATGGACCGCTACACCTTC. Protein product: CASSPGTMDRYTF.

This clonotype was counted many times. The chain is built from TRBV5-4 and TRBJ2-2, with TRBD2 identical over 10 bases. The CDR3 covers 16 residues. Per germline, CDR1 SGHNT and CDR2 YYREEE (reference sequence). Trimming took 6 bases from V and 7 from J; bases not matched to a gene: 12. The CDR3 loop reads CASTTISGRDNGELFF. The CDR3 region has the DNA TGTGCCAGCACCACGATAAGCGGGAGGGATAACGGGGAGCTGTTTTTT.

This clonotype came up many times. The chain links TRBV4-3 to TRBJ2-7, with 11 bases identical to TRBD2. Germline CDR1 LGHNA, CDR2 YSLEER. The CDR3 consists of 16 residues. Germline trimming cut 0 bases from V and 4 bases from J; bases unmatched to any gene: 5. The CDR3 DNA reads TGCGCCAGCAGCCAAGATTCCTCTAGCGGGAGGTACGAGCAGTACTTC. Protein product: CASSQDSSSGRYEQYF.

This clonotype showed up many times. The chain joins TRBV7-9 to TRBJ2-7; D gene uncertain. The CDR3 covers 11 residues. Per the germline V gene, CDR1 is SEHNR and CDR2 is FQNEAQ (reference sequence). The V end lost 5 bases, the J end lost 7 bases, and 9 bases lay between the germline ends. CDR3 protein: CASSPYEEQYF. CDR3 nucleotides: TGTGCCAGCAGCCCCTACGAGGAGCAGTACTTC.